Listed here are 30 T cell receptor beta chains from one sample, sequenced in a study of beta chain features in type 1 diabetes. Points from the study as a whole: In all four CD4+ subsets, TCRB CDR3 length was significantly, moderately reduced in type 1 diabetes.

The isolated RNA, all of it, was reverse transcribed, so expressed TCRB transcripts were what got sequenced. Sequencing was performed with immunoSEQ multiplex PCR; in TCRdb, only in-frame clones are kept and a portion is missing. The sample yields about 260,000 clones, approximately 20% seen once. For these receptors, no antigen is known. Sequencing was done on a sample of naive CD4+ T cells from blood. Source of these receptors: a woman between 40 and 55 years old with type 1 diabetes.

The genes are TRBV19 and TRBJ1-5; 9 nucleotides agree with TRBD1. The ends lost 9 bases at V and 4 bases at J; junction bases unmatched: 4. The CDR3 consists of 13 residues. CDR1 and CDR2 (germline): LNHDA, SQIVND (reference sequence). DNA for the CDR3: TGTGCCAGCGGGGACAGGGAAAATCAGCCCCAGCATTTT. It translates to CASGDRENQPQHF.

This clone was detected only a few times. The V call is TRBV7-3, the J call TRBJ2-6; a possible D gene is TRBD2 (5 bases). The CDR3 is 16 residues long. V lost 2 bases to trimming and J lost 0 bases, with 8 bases between them. CDR1 is SGHTA, CDR2 FQGTGA, per germline. CDR3 sequence (DNA): TGTGCCAGCAGCTTAGGGGAGAGCTCTGGGGCCAACGTCCTGACTTTC. This codes for CASSLGESSGANVLTF. The full variable domain, completed using reference TRBV7-3 and TRBJ2-6, is GAGVSQTPSNKVTEKGKYVELRCDPISGHTALYWYRQSLGQGPEFLIYFQGTGAADDSGLPNDRFFAVRPEGSVSTLKIQRTERGDSAVYLCASSLGESSGANVLTFGAGSRLTVL.

This rearrangement joins TRBV9 to TRBJ2-2, with D perhaps matching TRBD1 (6 bases). Germline lookup yields CDR1 SGDLS and CDR2 YYNGEE. V was pared by 0 bases and J by 5 bases, with 17 bases between. The CDR3 spans 17 residues. CDR3 sequence: CASSVDGGLRRTGELFF. The CDR3 region has the DNA TGTGCCAGCAGCGTAGATGGGGGCCTTAGAAGGACCGGGGAGCTGTTTTTT.

This clone was seen more than once but under ten times. This chain links TRBV4-1 with TRBJ2-5, with 7 bases fitting TRBD2. J lost 7 bases, V lost 4 bases, and 15 bases had no gene match. The germline gives CDR1 MGHRA, CDR2 YSYEKL. The length of the CDR3 is 16 residues. CDR3 bases: TGCGCCAGCAGCCTTTCGGCGGTAGCGGGTTTGGGGACCCAGTACTTC. The encoded protein is CASSLSAVAGLGTQYF.

This clone was counted only a few times. This chain uses TRBV5-4 with TRBJ2-7; TRBD2 is a possible D gene (5 bases). Germline assignment: CDR1 SGHNT and CDR2 YYREEE (reference sequence). The CDR3 extends over 14 amino acids. Trimming cost V 0 bases and J 1 base, with 8 bases left between them. CDR3 in DNA: TGTGCCAGCAGCTTGGAGGCGGGTTCCTACGAGCAGTACTTC. The encoded protein is CASSLEAGSYEQYF.

This clone has only a few counts. The V and J genes are TRBV9 and TRBJ2-5; maybe TRBD2 (7 bases). Per the germline V gene, CDR1 is SGDLS and CDR2 is YYNGEE. The CDR3 contains 17 residues. Trimming cost V 0 bases and J 5 bases, with 20 bases left between them. The CDR3 DNA is TGTGCCAGCAGCGTAGAGGTCGGGGGGATCAGGGGCGAGACCCAGTACTTC. Encoded protein: CASSVEVGGIRGETQYF.

The sample holds a few counts of this clone. The genes are TRBV5-1 and TRBJ2-1, with no clear D. The germline CDR1 and CDR2 sequences are SGHRS and YFSETQ. Trimming cost V 0 bases and J 3 bases, with 10 bases left between them. The CDR3 spans 15 residues. CDR3 sequence reads: CASSLGQALYNEQFF. The DNA of the CDR3 is TGCGCCAGCAGCTTGGGCCAGGCTCTCTACAATGAGCAGTTCTTC. Full variable domain (missing parts from reference TRBV5-1 and TRBJ2-1): KAGVTQTPRYLIKTRGQQVTLSCSPISGHRSVSWYQQTPGQGLQFLFEYFSETQRNKGNFPGRFSGRQFSNSRSEMNVSTLELGDSALYLCASSLGQALYNEQFFGPGTRLTVL.

The V and J genes are TRBV7-6 and TRBJ2-5; D gene unclear. V lost 2 bases and J lost 4, with 8 bases in between. The germline CDR1 and CDR2 sequences are SGHVS and FNYEAQ. There are 13 residues in the CDR3. CDR3 amino acids: CASSLTRRETQYF. The CDR3 nucleotides read TGTGCCAGCAGCTTAACACGAAGAGAGACCCAGTACTTC. The variable domain in full, completed from reference TRBV7-6 and TRBJ2-5, reads GAGVSQSPRYKVTKRGQDVALRCDPISGHVSLYWYRQALGQGPEFLTYFNYEAQQDKSGLPNDRFSAERPEGSISTLTIQRTEQRDSAMYRCASSLTRRETQYFGPGTRLLVL.

This clone was picked up one time. In DNA, the CDR3 is TGTGCCAGCAGCTTAACGGGGAGCGCCTACAATGAGCAGTTCTTC. Its translation is CASSLTGSAYNEQFF. This chain links TRBV7-8 with TRBJ2-1; a weak D match, TRBD2 (5 bases). The V end lost 2 bases, the J end lost 2 bases, and 10 bases lay between the germline ends. The CDR3 is 15 residues long. Looked up from germline, CDR1 is SGHVS and CDR2 is FQNEAQ.

This sequence joins TRBV20-1 and TRBJ2-5; D is possibly TRBD1 (5 bases). The CDR3 sequence is 11 residues long. Germline values: CDR1 DFQATT, CDR2 SNEGSKA (reference sequence). V was clipped by 5 bases and J by 5 bases, with 9 bases between them. The CDR3 nucleotides are TGCAGTGCTGGCCCAGGGGAGACCCAGTACTTC. This codes for CSAGPGETQYF.

The rearrangement joins TRBV7-8 to TRBJ2-7; TRBD2 might be the D (5 bases). V was clipped by 7 bases and J by 0 bases, with 13 bases between them. Germline V gene sequence: CDR1 SGHVS, CDR2 FQNEAQ. CDR3 size: 14 residues. CDR3 protein: CASNRLGSSYEQYF. The CDR3, as DNA: TGTGCCAGCAATCGACTGGGGAGCTCCTACGAGCAGTACTTC.

The chain is built from TRBV9 and TRBJ1-1; perhaps TRBD1 as D (5 bases). The CDR3 is 16 residues long. CDR1 and CDR2 from the germline V gene are SGDLS and YYNGEE. V lost 3 bases and J lost 1, with 16 bases in between. The CDR3 coding sequence is TGTGCCAGCAGCGCCCTTCTGGGGCGCGGGAACACTGAAGCTTTCTTT. Translation: CASSALLGRGNTEAFF.

The genes are TRBV20-1 and TRBJ1-5; unclear D gene. The CDR3 runs 11 residues. Germline CDR1 and CDR2: DFQATT and SNEGSKA (reference sequence). V was cut by 3 bases and J by 4 bases, with 4 bases left in between. CDR3 protein: CSARENQPQHF. The CDR3 bases are TGCAGTGCTAGGGAGAATCAGCCCCAGCATTTT.

This clone has just a few counts. V gene TRBV5-1 combines with J gene TRBJ2-5; D unclear. Germline CDR1 reads SGHRS; CDR2 reads YFSETQ. V was clipped by 0 bases and J by 5 bases, with 17 bases between them. CDR3 length: 16 amino acids. CDR3 in amino acids: CASSLDGVTPWETQYF. CDR3 bases: TGCGCCAGCAGCTTGGACGGAGTGACTCCGTGGGAGACCCAGTACTTC. Variable domain in full (rest from reference TRBV5-1 and TRBJ2-5): KAGVTQTPRYLIKTRGQQVTLSCSPISGHRSVSWYQQTPGQGLQFLFEYFSETQRNKGNFPGRFSGRQFSNSRSEMNVSTLELGDSALYLCASSLDGVTPWETQYFGPGTRLLVL.

The sample holds a few counts of this clone. This rearrangement joins TRBV5-1 to TRBJ2-1; tentatively, D is TRBD1 (6 bases). V shed 0 bases and J shed 0 bases, with 13 bases lying between them. Germline CDR1 SGHRS, CDR2 YFSETQ. This CDR3 is built from 17 residues. The CDR3 DNA reads TGCGCCAGCAGCTTGGTTGACAGGACTTACTCCTACAATGAGCAGTTCTTC. Translated, it gives CASSLVDRTYSYNEQFF.

This clone was seen a few times. The CDR3 reads CASSAHMRDTEAFF. As DNA, the CDR3 is TGTGCCAGCAGCGCCCACATGAGGGACACTGAAGCTTTCTTT. The chain carries TRBV7-2 and TRBJ1-1, with D unclear. Germline CDR1 and CDR2: SGHTA and FQGNSA. V gave up 5 bases and J gave up 3 bases, with 13 bases separating them. The CDR3 is 14 residues long.

The chain couples TRBV2 to TRBJ2-1; 7 nucleotides line up with TRBD1. Germline assignment: CDR1 SNHLY and CDR2 FYNNEI. CDR3 size: 14 residues. Germline trimming cut 8 bases from V and 5 bases from J; bases unmatched to any gene: 9. CDR3 sequence reads: CASPSRDRNNEQFF. The CDR3 nucleotides read TGTGCCAGCCCCTCCCGGGACAGAAACAATGAGCAGTTCTTC.

The CDR3 loop is CATSVGGPLSYEQYF. CDR3 in DNA: TGTGCCACCAGCGTAGGGGGACCCCTCTCCTACGAGCAGTACTTC. The chain joins TRBV15 to TRBJ2-7; tentative D call: TRBD1 (6 bases). V lost 5 bases, J lost 0 bases, and 14 bases lay in between. The CDR3 is 15 residues long. Germline CDR1 LNHNV, CDR2 YYDKDF (reference sequence).

This clone occurred once. This chain links TRBV4-1 with TRBJ2-1, with D uncertain. Germline CDR1 MGHRA, CDR2 YSYEKL. Trimming shortened V by 4 bases and J by 10 bases, and 26 bases separated the two germline ends. This CDR3 has 17 amino acids. The CDR3 bases are TGCGCCAGCAGCCCAACCCCCACGGCGGCGGCGCGTCGAGAGCAGTTCTTC. Translation: CASSPTPTAAARREQFF.

This clone showed up just once. The rearrangement links TRBV28 to TRBJ2-7; no clear D gene. The length of the CDR3 is 12 residues. Between the trimmed V and J ends, which lost 7 bases and 4 bases, there was a span of 11 bases. Germline V gene sequence: CDR1 MDHEN, CDR2 SYDVKM. CDR3 nucleotides: TGTGCCAGCACGCAGGTCCCTTACGAGCAGTACTTC. Its translation: CASTQVPYEQYF.

V and J are TRBV9 and TRBJ2-2; 10 bases line up with TRBD1. This CDR3 spans 17 amino acids. J lost 5 bases, V lost 0 bases, and 7 bases had no gene match. CDR1 SGDLS and CDR2 YYNGEE come from the germline V gene. DNA for the CDR3: TGTGCCAGCAGCGTAGCTGGGACAGGGGTCGGGACCGGGGAGCTGTTTTTT. Translated, it gives CASSVAGTGVGTGELFF.

The gene calls are TRBV21-1 and TRBJ2-1; TRBD2, the table's D call, lacks a check against the DNA. TRBV21-1 is tagged as a pseudogene. The length of the CDR3 is 9 residues. This CDR3 reads CACDNEQFF. DNA of the CDR3: TGTGCCTGCGACAATGAGCAGTTCTTC.

In its sample, this clone was seen a few times. The rearrangement uses TRBV30 and TRBJ2-1; 12 nucleotides match TRBD2. With 5 bases clipped from V and 9 bases from J, the junction kept 5 bases outside the gene matches. Germline V CDR1 and CDR2: GTSNPN, SVGIG (reference sequence). The CDR3 extends over 13 amino acids. CDR3 loop: CAWASGRAGEQFF. CDR3 bases: TGTGCCTGGGCTAGCGGGAGGGCTGGTGAGCAGTTCTTC.

The sample holds one count of this clone. The chain joins TRBV4-2 to TRBJ1-1; a possible D gene is TRBD1 (6 bases). From germline, CDR1 is LGHNA and CDR2 YNFKEQ. There are 12 residues in the CDR3. The germline V and J ends were trimmed by 3 bases and 7 bases, with 9 bases remaining between them. CDR3 DNA sequence: TGTGCCAGCAGCCAGGTGGACAGTGAAGCTTTCTTT. Encoded protein: CASSQVDSEAFF.

This clone was counted a few times. This chain links TRBV5-1 with TRBJ1-5, with D maybe TRBD1 (6 bases). With 7 bases removed from V and 4 bases from J, the gap between germline ends came to 15 bases. Germline CDR1 is SGHRS and CDR2 is YFSETQ. This CDR3 contains 14 residues. The CDR3 protein is CASAPDRGNQPQHF. CDR3 in DNA: TGCGCCAGCGCCCCTGATAGGGGGAATCAGCCCCAGCATTTT.

This clone was seen more than once but under ten times. CDR3 amino acids: CSVAGAAEAFF. The CDR3, as DNA: TGCAGCGTTGCAGGGGCCGCTGAAGCTTTCTTT. J is TRBJ1-1 and V is TRBV29-1; maybe TRBD1 (6 bases). There are 11 residues in the CDR3. V shed 4 bases and J shed 6 bases, with 9 bases lying between them. Germline V CDR1 and CDR2: SQVTM, ANQGSEA.

This clone came up a few times. The J gene is TRBJ2-3, the V gene TRBV18, with 11 bases identical to TRBD1. This CDR3 is 14 amino acids long. The V and J ends lost 5 bases and 4 bases, in that order; junction bases with no gene match: 2. Germline values: CDR1 KGHSH, CDR2 LQKENI. The CDR3 here is CASSSGQGADTQYF. DNA for the CDR3: TGTGCCAGCTCATCGGGACAGGGGGCAGATACGCAGTATTTT. Complete variable domain (other parts from reference TRBV18 and TRBJ2-3): NAGVMQNPRHLVRRRGQEARLRCSPMKGHSHVYWYRQLPEEGLKFMVYLQKENIIDESGMPKERFSAEFPKEGPSILRIQQVVRGDSAAYFCASSSGQGADTQYFGPGTRLTVL.

This chain uses TRBV18 with TRBJ1-5; D gene uncertain. CDR1 and CDR2 (germline): KGHSH, LQKENI. The CDR3 length is 16 residues. V shed 4 bases and J shed 2 bases, with 15 bases lying between them. CDR3 sequence (DNA): TGTGCCAGCTCACTGGAGGGCCCTGTGGGCAATCAGCCCCAGCATTTT. This encodes CASSLEGPVGNQPQHF. Variable domain in full (rest from reference TRBV18 and TRBJ1-5): NAGVMQNPRHLVRRRGQEARLRCSPMKGHSHVYWYRQLPEEGLKFMVYLQKENIIDESGMPKERFSAEFPKEGPSILRIQQVVRGDSAAYFCASSLEGPVGNQPQHFGDGTRLSIL.

This clone was detected only a few times. The chain has TRBV9 and TRBJ1-3, with TRBD1 as a possible D gene (5 bases). CDR3 size: 14 residues. The germline CDR1 and CDR2 sequences are SGDLS and YYNGEE. Trimming took off 1 base at V and 2 bases at J, with 7 bases between the two ends. CDR3 in DNA: TGTGCCAGCAGCGTACAGGGCCCTGGAAACACCATATATTTT. Amino acids: CASSVQGPGNTIYF. Full variable domain (rest looked up from reference TRBV9 and TRBJ1-3): DSGVTQTPKHLITATGQRVTLRCSPRSGDLSVYWYQQSLDQGLQFLIQYYNGEERAKGNILERFSAQQFPDLHSELNLSSLELGDSALYFCASSVQGPGNTIYFGEGSWLTVV.

The chain recombines TRBV4-2 with TRBJ2-7; 7 nucleotides line up with TRBD1. The CDR3 is 14 residues long. V shed 3 bases and J 3 bases; nucleotides not matched to a gene: 5. Germline V gives CDR1 LGHNA, CDR2 YNFKEQ. CDR3 region: CASSHGQDDYEQYF. DNA for the CDR3: TGTGCCAGCAGCCACGGACAGGACGACTACGAGCAGTACTTC.